The 5 T cell receptor beta chains listed next were all sequenced from one sample in a study of beta chain features in type 1 diabetes. Reverse transcribing all isolated RNA meant expressed TCRB transcripts were sequenced. TCRdb's table, derived via immunoSEQ multiplex PCR, lists solely in-frame clones and lacks some. The sample consists of around 430,000 clones, 30% of them appearing once. Sequencing was carried out using naive CD4+ T cells from blood. Receptors originate from a young man in good health.

The sample holds a few counts of this clone. As DNA, the CDR3 is TGTGCCAGCAGCTTAGGGCTGAGCTCTGGAAACACCATATATTTT. Protein product: CASSLGLSSGNTIYF. The chain uses TRBV7-9 and TRBJ1-3, with D uncertain. Germline CDR1 SEHNR, CDR2 FQNEAQ (reference sequence). The ends were cut back, 1 base at V and 0 bases at J, with 7 bases in the middle. This CDR3 spans 15 amino acids.

The chain couples TRBV28 to TRBJ2-7, with D perhaps matching TRBD2 (6 bases). The CDR3 sequence is 15 residues long. CDR1 MDHEN and CDR2 SYDVKM come from the germline V gene. V was cut by 8 bases and J by 2 bases, with 19 bases left in between. CDR3 coding DNA: TGTGCCAGCGGGCCCGCTAGCGCCTTGACCTACGAGCAGTACTTC. This codes for CASGPASALTYEQYF.

This rearrangement joins TRBV30 to TRBJ2-1; D may be TRBD1 or TRBD2 (5 bases each). The germline CDR1 and CDR2 sequences are GTSNPN and SVGIG (reference sequence). Trimming took 2 bases from V and 2 from J, leaving 13 bases between them. This CDR3 has 15 residues. The CDR3 region is CAWSRGVVTYNEQFF. CDR3 sequence (DNA): TGTGCCTGGAGTAGAGGGGTAGTCACCTACAATGAGCAGTTCTTC. Full variable domain (outside the CDR3, taken from reference TRBV30 and TRBJ2-1): SQTIHQWPATLVQPVGSPLSLECTVEGTSNPNLYWYRQAAGRGLQLLFYSVGIGQISSEVPQNLSASRPQDRQFILSSKKLLLSDSGFYLCAWSRGVVTYNEQFFGPGTRLTVL.

The gene calls are TRBV5-1 and TRBJ2-5; the D gene is possibly TRBD2 (5 bases). The germline gives CDR1 SGHRS, CDR2 YFSETQ. This CDR3 contains 15 residues. V lost 4 bases, J lost 4 bases, and 17 bases lay in between. Here the CDR3 DNA reads TGCGCCAGCAGCACCTTACCAGCGGCCCGAGAGACCCAGTACTTC. This gives the protein CASSTLPAARETQYF.

V is TRBV29-1 and J is TRBJ2-7; 12 positions agree with TRBD2. V was clipped by 6 bases and J by 6 bases; unmatched bases: 15. Germline CDR1 is SQVTM and CDR2 is ANQGSEA. The CDR3 covers 16 residues. The CDR3 loop reads CSVGGLAGTSSAEQYF. In nucleotides, the CDR3 is TGCAGCGTCGGCGGACTAGCGGGGACCTCTTCCGCCGAGCAGTACTTC.